Shown below are 10 T cell receptor beta chains from a single sample sequenced in a study of breast tumors, draining lymph nodes, adjacent tissues. MiXCR, run by TCRdb on the multiplex PCR reads, gives a single entry per CDR3 protein. The sample records about 130,000 distinct CDR3 sequences, 21% being singletons. Samples came from axillary lymph nodes draining the breast cancer. Sequenced material: axillary lymph node tissue. The receptors shown here come from a female donor with breast cancer. Some clones in this sample may be carry-over from other donors' samples.

CDR3 sequence: CASSLGAGRTGAYNEQFF. CDR3 in DNA: TGTGCCAGCAGTTTAGGGGCTGGGCGGACCGGAGCCTACAATGAGCAGTTCTTC. The chain links TRBV27 to TRBJ2-1; TRBD1 is a possible D gene (5 bases). CDR1 is MNHEY and CDR2 is SMNVEV in the germline V gene (reference sequence). V lost 2 bases and J 2 bases, leaving 19 bases between the germline ends. The CDR3 length is 18 residues.

In its sample, this clonotype was seen many times. This rearrangement joins TRBV5-7 to TRBJ1-2; TRBD1 aligns across 10 bases. TRBV5-7 has ORF status, its function being uncertain. The CDR3 spans 17 residues. Trimming took 3 bases from V and 6 from J; bases not matched to a gene: 14. CDR3 DNA: TGTGCCAGCAGCTCAAGATCTCCGGGACAGGGGTGGGATGGCTACACCTTC. As protein: CASSSRSPGQGWDGYTF.

This clonotype has ten or more counts. V usage is TRBV20-1 and J usage is TRBJ2-1, with TRBD2 matching over 12 bases. The J segment lost 4 bases and the V segment lost 6 bases, leaving 1 base of the junction unmatched. This CDR3 comprises 13 residues. Germline lookup yields CDR1 DFQATT and CDR2 SNEGSKA (reference sequence). The CDR3 DNA is TGCAGTGCCGGACTAGCGGGATACAATGAGCAGTTCTTC. This gives the protein CSAGLAGYNEQFF.

This clonotype came up many times. The chain has TRBV20-1 and TRBJ1-6, with a tentative D call TRBD1 (6 bases). This CDR3 region has 15 residues. CDR1 and CDR2 (germline): DFQATT, SNEGSKA (reference sequence). Trimming took off 0 bases at V and 11 bases at J, with 17 bases between the two ends. The DNA of the CDR3 is TGCAGTGCTAGAGATCAGTCCGTAGGGGGGCCACCCCTCCACTTT. Its translation is CSARDQSVGGPPLHF.

This clonotype occurred many times. V is TRBV5-8 and J is TRBJ1-2; D is uncertain. This CDR3 is built from 13 residues. CDR1 and CDR2 from the germline V gene are SGHTS and YDEGEE. The V end was cut by 2 bases, the J end by 5 bases, with 10 bases between. Here the CDR3 DNA reads TGTGCCAGCAGCTTCGATGAAATATATGGCTACACCTTC. Protein: CASSFDEIYGYTF. The complete variable domain, with remaining parts taken from reference TRBV5-8 and TRBJ1-2, reads EAGVTQSPTHLIKTRGQQATLRCSPISGHTSVYWYQQALGLGLQFLLWYDEGEERNRGNFPPRFSGRQFPNYSSELNVNALELEDSALYLCASSFDEIYGYTFGSGTRLTVV.

This clonotype was detected only once. This sequence may be a read error, since a much larger clone differs from it by one base. The rearrangement uses TRBV5-1 and TRBJ2-5; perhaps D is TRBD1 or TRBD2 (5 bases each). In germline, CDR1 is SGHRS, CDR2 YFSETQ. The CDR3 extends over 15 amino acids. For the CDR3, the DNA is TGCGCCAGCAGCTTGTTGGCCCGAGGGGTAGAGATCCAGTACTTC. Translated: CASSLLARGVEIQYF. The full variable domain, completed using reference TRBV5-1 and TRBJ2-5, is KAGVTQTPRYLIKTRGQQVTLSCSPISGHRSVSWYQQTPGQGLQFLFEYFSETQRNKGNFPGRFSGRQFSNSRSEMNVSTLELGDSALYLCASSLLARGVEIQYFGPGTRLLVL.

This clonotype was counted many times. This chain joins TRBV15 and TRBJ2-5, with TRBD2 identical over 7 bases. V was clipped by 0 bases and J by 2 bases; unmatched bases: 6. CDR3 length equals 16 residues. The germline V gene has CDR1 LNHNV and CDR2 YYDKDF (reference sequence). CDR3 residues: CATSRDLRLAQETQYF. CDR3 nucleotides: TGTGCCACCAGCAGAGATCTGAGACTAGCTCAAGAGACCCAGTACTTC.

This clonotype was seen more than once but under ten times. The chain's CDR3 is CASSTLAGASNEQFF. In DNA form, the CDR3 reads TGTGCCAGTAGTACCCTAGCGGGAGCTTCCAATGAGCAGTTCTTC. The rearrangement links TRBV19 to TRBJ2-1; 10 positions agree with TRBD2. V shed 4 bases, J shed 6 bases, and the junction held 6 bases outside the gene matches. CDR1 and CDR2 from the germline V gene are LNHDA and SQIVND (reference sequence). The CDR3 runs to 15 residues.

Many counts were recorded for this clonotype. This chain connects TRBV28 to TRBJ2-7; D perhaps matches TRBD1 (6 bases). V gave up 6 bases and J gave up 6 bases, with 12 bases separating them. The CDR3 spans 12 residues. The germline CDR1 and CDR2 sequences are MDHEN and SYDVKM. CDR3 residues: CASSMGHREQYF. DNA of the CDR3: TGTGCCAGCAGCATGGGACACCGCGAGCAGTACTTC. The full variable domain, its missing parts supplied by reference TRBV28 and TRBJ2-7, is DVKVTQSSRYLVKRTGEKVFLECVQDMDHENMFWYRQDPGLGLRLIYFSYDVKMKEKGDIPEGYSVSREKKERFSLILESASTNQTSMYLCASSMGHREQYFGPGTRLTVT.

The table lists this clonotype with many counts. The chain links TRBV9 to TRBJ2-1; weak D call: TRBD1 (5 bases). V dropped 0 bases and J dropped 6 bases, with 19 bases sitting between them. CDR3 length: 17 amino acids. Germline V gene data show CDR1 as SGDLS and CDR2 as YYNGEE. The CDR3 DNA sequence: TGTGCCAGCAGCGTAGACACCCCAGGGCCCACAGGCAATGAGCAGTTCTTC. Its protein is CASSVDTPGPTGNEQFF.